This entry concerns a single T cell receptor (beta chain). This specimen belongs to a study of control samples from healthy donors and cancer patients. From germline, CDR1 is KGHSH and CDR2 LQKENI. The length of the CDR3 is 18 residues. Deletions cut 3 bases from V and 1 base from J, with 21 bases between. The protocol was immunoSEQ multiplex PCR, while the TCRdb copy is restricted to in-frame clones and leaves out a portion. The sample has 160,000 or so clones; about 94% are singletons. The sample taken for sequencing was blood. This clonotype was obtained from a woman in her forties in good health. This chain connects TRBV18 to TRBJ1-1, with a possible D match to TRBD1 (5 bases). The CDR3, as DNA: TGTGCCAGCTCACCTCCCCTCCAAGGGCACAGGTGGAACACTGAAGCTTTCTTT. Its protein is CASSPPLQGHRWNTEAFF.